The entry below describes one TCR beta chain. Primers: 60 Vbeta forward and 13 Jbeta reverse. Assay used: immunoSEQ multiplex PCR; TCRdb lists only in-frame clones, some missing. The sample lists 140,000 or so clones, about four fifths occurring once. The CDR3 is made up of 19 amino acids. This entry is derived from a study of cytomegalovirus exposure and HLA in healthy donors. This TCR came from a woman aged 40 to 50 in good health and CMV-seropositive. V gene TRBV12-2 combines with J gene TRBJ1-5. TRBV12-2 is listed as a pseudogene. The sequencing sample was made of PBMCs. The CDR3 DNA reads as TGTGCAAGTCGCTTAGCGCATCTGGAGGCAGGTAGAAGCAATCAGCCCCAGCATTTT. Translating gives CASRLAHLEAGRSNQPQHF.